The source of this TCR beta chain is a study of a mutant IDH1 vaccine in newly diagnosed glioma. As for the study in general: Every participant had undergone radiotherapy, temozolomide, or both before, and most underwent both. V12 came at week 35, V13 at week 47.

Some clones are missing from TCRdb's copy, which holds only in-frame ones; the method was immunoSEQ multiplex PCR. The sample includes about 34,000 clones, around nine tenths seen only once; the top ten take about 12%. Turning to this clone: Antigen specificity is unknown.

Trimming shortened V by 5 bases and J by 4 bases, and 14 bases separated the two germline ends. The CDR3 consists of 14 residues. Germline assignment: CDR1 SGHVS and CDR2 FQNEAQ. Time point specified: week 47, end of study. Vaccination comprised doses that each held 300 ug of mutant IDH1 20-mer peptide, plus topical imiquimod. Administration of eight vaccinations to patients took place in weeks 1, 3, 5, 7, 11, 15, 19, 23. There were new WHO grade 3 or 4 astrocytomas in the donors, and these were IDH1-mutant and ATRX-lost. This TCR came from a woman in her twenties or thirties with glioma. V is TRBV7-8 and J is TRBJ1-2; no clear D gene. The input for sequencing was PBMCs, taken from a glioma patient whose treatment included an IDH1 peptide vaccine. CDR3: CASSTTTNFYGYTF. Written as DNA, the CDR3 is TGTGCCAGCAGCACCACGACAAATTTCTATGGCTACACCTTC.